Listed below are T cell receptor beta chains from one sample, sequenced in a study of immune heterogeneity within non-small cell lung tumors. Using its own MiXCR run on the multiplex PCR reads, TCRdb lists one record per CDR3 protein. This sample has roughly 15,000 distinct CDR3 sequences, with less than 35% found just once. Sequenced input: lung tumor tissue. The receptor source for this set is a man aged 35 to 55 with non-small cell lung cancer. CDR3s include the opening cysteine and the closing phenylalanine or tryptophan. The order of the fields is J gene, D gene, V gene, CDR3 protein. A D gene is named only where the DNA matches it firmly.

j_call: TRBJ2-1; d_call: TRBD1; v_call: TRBV4-1; cdr3_aa: CASSLDRGSGNEQFF
j_call: TRBJ2-1; d_call: TRBD2; v_call: TRBV6-2/TRBV6-3; cdr3_aa: CATTAGVGEQFF
j_call: TRBJ1-6; d_call: .; v_call: TRBV7-9; cdr3_aa: CASSPGSGLLNSPLHF
j_call: TRBJ1-5; d_call: .; v_call: TRBV6-1; cdr3_aa: CASSDPGIGPQHF
j_call: TRBJ2-1; d_call: .; v_call: TRBV28; cdr3_aa: CASSLNWGSNEQFF
j_call: TRBJ2-6; d_call: .; v_call: TRBV9; cdr3_aa: CASSATTTSGANVLTF
j_call: TRBJ2-1; d_call: TRBD2; v_call: TRBV4-3; cdr3_aa: CASSRAGGGYNEQFF
j_call: TRBJ2-7; d_call: TRBD1; v_call: TRBV4-2; cdr3_aa: CASSPSVWTGAYEQYF
j_call: TRBJ2-3; d_call: .; v_call: TRBV2; cdr3_aa: CASSDSGETQYF
j_call: TRBJ2-7; d_call: TRBD1; v_call: TRBV15; cdr3_aa: CATSPQNIGTHRGISYEQYF
j_call: TRBJ2-3; d_call: .; v_call: TRBV27; cdr3_aa: CATRREFTDTQYF
j_call: TRBJ1-1; d_call: .; v_call: TRBV18; cdr3_aa: CASSTGTTTRAFF
j_call: TRBJ2-6; d_call: .; v_call: TRBV5-4; cdr3_aa: CASSLGKGSSGANVLTF
j_call: TRBJ2-2; d_call: .; v_call: TRBV6-1; cdr3_aa: CATQGSWASGTGELFF
j_call: TRBJ2-3; d_call: .; v_call: TRBV5-4; cdr3_aa: CASSLTGRVGTDTQYF
j_call: TRBJ1-5; d_call: TRBD1; v_call: TRBV18; cdr3_aa: CASSPGQGVCSNQPQHF
j_call: TRBJ1-4; d_call: TRBD1; v_call: TRBV20-1; cdr3_aa: CSARGQGANNEKLFF
j_call: TRBJ1-2; d_call: .; v_call: TRBV2; cdr3_aa: CATAYGANYGYTF
j_call: TRBJ2-1; d_call: TRBD2; v_call: TRBV25-1; cdr3_aa: CASSESRSGGRYNEQFF
j_call: TRBJ2-7; d_call: .; v_call: TRBV7-8; cdr3_aa: CASSLAEGVSYEQYF
j_call: TRBJ1-3; d_call: .; v_call: TRBV28; cdr3_aa: CASRSGTVINTIYF
j_call: TRBJ1-5; d_call: .; v_call: TRBV2; cdr3_aa: CASRAGTSNQPQHF
j_call: TRBJ1-2; d_call: .; v_call: TRBV11-1; cdr3_aa: CASSPHRGGDRSGYTF
j_call: TRBJ2-2; d_call: .; v_call: TRBV9; cdr3_aa: CASSEQATNTGELFF
j_call: TRBJ2-1; d_call: TRBD2; v_call: TRBV7-6; cdr3_aa: CASSLLAGGPNEQFF
j_call: TRBJ2-3; d_call: TRBD2; v_call: TRBV9; cdr3_aa: CASSSTRERGTDTQYF
j_call: TRBJ1-2; d_call: .; v_call: TRBV5-1; cdr3_aa: CASSLGDIPYGYTF
j_call: TRBJ2-3; d_call: TRBD2; v_call: TRBV27; cdr3_aa: CASSPGLAESTDTQYF
j_call: TRBJ2-1; d_call: .; v_call: TRBV5-5; cdr3_aa: CASSAVSPNEQFF
j_call: TRBJ2-1; d_call: .; v_call: TRBV11-3; cdr3_aa: CATSGQGIFDNEQFF
j_call: TRBJ2-1; d_call: TRBD1; v_call: TRBV12-3/TRBV12-4; cdr3_aa: CASTRDRGFGEQFF
j_call: TRBJ1-5; d_call: .; v_call: TRBV24-1; cdr3_aa: CATSQGYSNQPQHF
j_call: TRBJ2-2; d_call: .; v_call: TRBV16; cdr3_aa: CASSQVLIVDTGELFF
j_call: TRBJ1-4; d_call: .; v_call: TRBV5-8; cdr3_aa: CASSRQLTSGSTNEKLFF
j_call: TRBJ2-1; d_call: TRBD2; v_call: TRBV10-1; cdr3_aa: CASSESLAITYNEQFF
j_call: TRBJ1-4; d_call: .; v_call: TRBV7-2; cdr3_aa: CASRKGRTNEKLFF
j_call: TRBJ2-2; d_call: .; v_call: TRBV18; cdr3_aa: CASSPLTASNTGELFF
j_call: TRBJ2-7; d_call: .; v_call: TRBV5-1; cdr3_aa: CASSPVGGGSYEQYF
j_call: TRBJ1-1; d_call: TRBD1; v_call: TRBV19; cdr3_aa: CASSMRTGGGTEAFF
j_call: TRBJ1-3; d_call: .; v_call: TRBV5-1; cdr3_aa: CASSGGGGSGNTIYF
j_call: TRBJ2-1; d_call: .; v_call: TRBV7-2; cdr3_aa: CASVLRREYNEQFF
j_call: TRBJ2-3; d_call: TRBD2; v_call: TRBV7-2; cdr3_aa: CASNSHQREIYTQYF
j_call: TRBJ2-5; d_call: .; v_call: TRBV10-3; cdr3_aa: CAISEGVIEETQYF
j_call: TRBJ2-3; d_call: .; v_call: TRBV2; cdr3_aa: CASTRLGRTDTQYF
j_call: TRBJ1-6; d_call: TRBD1; v_call: TRBV4-1; cdr3_aa: CASSQEGTGGLPLHF
j_call: TRBJ1-1; d_call: .; v_call: TRBV10-1; cdr3_aa: CASSTTQGNTEAFF
j_call: TRBJ2-5; d_call: TRBD1; v_call: TRBV6-1; cdr3_aa: CASSRGPPYQETQYF
j_call: TRBJ2-7; d_call: TRBD1; v_call: TRBV4-1; cdr3_aa: CASSHPFGTEEQYF
j_call: TRBJ2-3; d_call: .; v_call: TRBV19; cdr3_aa: CASSRQLPYDTDTQYF
j_call: TRBJ2-7; d_call: .; v_call: TRBV7-8; cdr3_aa: CASSLGSEGIYEQYF
j_call: TRBJ2-7; d_call: TRBD2; v_call: TRBV10-3; cdr3_aa: CAISESTSGGSYEQYF
j_call: TRBJ1-2; d_call: TRBD1; v_call: TRBV30; cdr3_aa: CAWSIGQGRSYGYTF
j_call: TRBJ2-7; d_call: TRBD2; v_call: TRBV20-1; cdr3_aa: CSASALAGSYEQYF
j_call: TRBJ2-5; d_call: .; v_call: TRBV7-9; cdr3_aa: CASSPGKAFGIQETQYF
j_call: TRBJ2-3; d_call: .; v_call: TRBV18; cdr3_aa: CASSIQDTQYF
j_call: TRBJ2-7; d_call: TRBD2; v_call: TRBV19; cdr3_aa: CASSIFAGGNEQYF
j_call: TRBJ1-1; d_call: .; v_call: TRBV12-3/TRBV12-4; cdr3_aa: CASTLGITGSEAFF
j_call: TRBJ2-5; d_call: .; v_call: TRBV7-3; cdr3_aa: CASSFGSQETQYF
j_call: TRBJ2-1; d_call: .; v_call: TRBV20-1; cdr3_aa: CSAPSGAVYNEQFF